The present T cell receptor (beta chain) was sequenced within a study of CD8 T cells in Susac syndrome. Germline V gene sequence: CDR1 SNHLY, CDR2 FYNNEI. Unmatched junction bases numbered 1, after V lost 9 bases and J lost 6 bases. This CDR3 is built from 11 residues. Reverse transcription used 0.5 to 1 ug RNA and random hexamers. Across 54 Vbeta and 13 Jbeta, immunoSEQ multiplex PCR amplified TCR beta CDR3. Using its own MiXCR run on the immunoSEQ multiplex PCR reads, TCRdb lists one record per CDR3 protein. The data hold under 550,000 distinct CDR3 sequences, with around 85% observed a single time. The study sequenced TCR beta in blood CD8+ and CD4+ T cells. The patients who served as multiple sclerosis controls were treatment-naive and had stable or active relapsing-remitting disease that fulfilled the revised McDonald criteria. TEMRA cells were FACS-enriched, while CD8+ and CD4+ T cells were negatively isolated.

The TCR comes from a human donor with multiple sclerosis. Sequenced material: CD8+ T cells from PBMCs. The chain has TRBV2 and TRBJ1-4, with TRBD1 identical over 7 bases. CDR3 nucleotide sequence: TGTGCCAGAGGACAGGATGAAAAACTGTTTTTT. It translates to CARGQDEKLFF.